The entry that follows covers one T cell receptor beta chain sequence. CDR1 is SGHNT and CDR2 is YYREEE in the germline V gene (reference sequence). Trimming took off 0 bases at V and 5 bases at J, with 8 bases between the two ends. The length of the CDR3 is 14 residues. Profiled with immunoSEQ multiplex PCR; TCRdb holds only in-frame clones, not every one. The profile shows 200,000 or so clones, 81% of them singletons. This specimen comes from a study of blood T cell repertoires in COVID-19. Study in general: T cells, B-cell-depleted T cells, or PBMCs supplied cDNA or gDNA.

The sequence was obtained from a woman older than 75 with COVID-19, enrolled during active disease. The chain couples TRBV5-4 to TRBJ1-4; D is undetermined. The sample was peripheral blood. The CDR3: CASSLEGVNEKLFF. The CDR3 DNA follows: TGTGCCAGCAGCTTGGAGGGAGTGAATGAAAAACTGTTTTTT.